This TCR beta chain came from a study of T cell responses to AZD1222 COVID-19 vaccine. The study's findings and limits: Baseline antibody screening turned up just a handful of seropositive AZD1222 recipients. The study reported that nearly half of spike-specific TCRs target unmutated variant regions.

A remark on this clone: Its antigen is as yet unknown.

Profiling relied on immunoSEQ multiplex PCR, and the TCRdb table lists in-frame clones only, not all of them. The table shows 140,000 to 150,000 clones, with about 92% occurring only once. Trimming stripped 0 bases from V and 4 bases from J, with 13 bases between. The CDR3 consists of 15 residues. Germline V gene sequence: CDR1 SGHNT, CDR2 YYREEE (reference sequence). The input for sequencing was peripheral blood, taken on day 0 of AZD1222 vaccination. This chain links TRBV5-4 with TRBJ1-2, with a possible D match to TRBD1 (5 bases). This clonotype was obtained from an adult in good health. The CDR3 loop reads CASSLAGTVSYGYTF. The CDR3 bases are TGTGCCAGCAGCTTGGCCGGGACGGTGAGCTATGGCTACACCTTC.